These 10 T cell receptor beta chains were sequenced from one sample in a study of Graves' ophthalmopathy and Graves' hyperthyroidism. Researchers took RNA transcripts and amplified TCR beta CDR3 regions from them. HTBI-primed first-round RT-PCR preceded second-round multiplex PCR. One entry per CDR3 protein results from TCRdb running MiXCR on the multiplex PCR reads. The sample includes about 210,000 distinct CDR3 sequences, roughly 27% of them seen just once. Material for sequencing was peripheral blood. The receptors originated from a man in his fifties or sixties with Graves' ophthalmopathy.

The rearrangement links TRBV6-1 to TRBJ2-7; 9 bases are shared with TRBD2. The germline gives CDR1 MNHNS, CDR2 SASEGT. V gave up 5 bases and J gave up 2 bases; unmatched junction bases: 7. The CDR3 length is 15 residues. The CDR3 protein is CASSIGLAITYEQYF. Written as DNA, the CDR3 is TGTGCCAGCAGTATTGGACTAGCGATAACCTACGAGCAGTACTTC.

CDR3 loop: CASKPQGTGNTIYF. CDR3 nucleotide sequence: TGTGCCAGCAAGCCACAGGGAACTGGAAACACCATATATTTT. The chain links TRBV6-1 to TRBJ1-3, with D possibly matching TRBD1 (6 bases). The germline CDR1 and CDR2 sequences are MNHNS and SASEGT. Deletions cut 7 bases from V and 2 bases from J, with 12 bases between. The CDR3 consists of 14 residues.

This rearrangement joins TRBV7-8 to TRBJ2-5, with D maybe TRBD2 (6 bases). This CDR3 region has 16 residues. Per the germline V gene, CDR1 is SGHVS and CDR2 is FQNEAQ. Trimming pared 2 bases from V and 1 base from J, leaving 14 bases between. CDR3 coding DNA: TGTGCCAGCAGCTTAAGGGAGGCTTCTGCCCAAGAGACCCAGTACTTC. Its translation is CASSLREASAQETQYF.

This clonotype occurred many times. CDR3 amino acids: CSVDAPAGGETQYF. In nucleotides, the CDR3 is TGCAGCGTTGATGCCCCGGCGGGTGGAGAGACCCAGTACTTC. This sequence joins TRBV29-1 and TRBJ2-5; D possibly corresponds to TRBD2 (5 bases). CDR3 length equals 14 residues. The V and J ends lost 3 bases and 4 bases respectively, with 15 bases between them. Germline V gene sequence: CDR1 SQVTM, CDR2 ANQGSEA. Full variable domain (missing parts from reference TRBV29-1 and TRBJ2-5): SAVISQKPSRDICQRGTSLTIQCQVDSQVTMMFWYRQQPGQSLTLIATANQGSEATYESGFVIDKFPISRPNLTFSTLTVSNMSPEDSSIYLCSVDAPAGGETQYFGPGTRLLVL.

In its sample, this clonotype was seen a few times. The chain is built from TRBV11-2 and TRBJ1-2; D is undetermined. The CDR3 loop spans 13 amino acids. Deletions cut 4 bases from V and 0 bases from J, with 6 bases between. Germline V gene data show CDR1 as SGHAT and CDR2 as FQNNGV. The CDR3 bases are TGTGCCAGCAGCTCACGGGCTAACTATGGCTACACCTTC. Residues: CASSSRANYGYTF.

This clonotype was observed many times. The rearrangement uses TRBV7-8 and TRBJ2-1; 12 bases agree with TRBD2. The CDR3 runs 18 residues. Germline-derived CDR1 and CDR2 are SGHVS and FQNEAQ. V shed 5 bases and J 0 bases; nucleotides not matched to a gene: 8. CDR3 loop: CASSPGTSGSSSYNEQFF. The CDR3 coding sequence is TGTGCCAGCAGCCCCGGGACTAGCGGGTCAAGCTCCTACAATGAGCAGTTCTTC.

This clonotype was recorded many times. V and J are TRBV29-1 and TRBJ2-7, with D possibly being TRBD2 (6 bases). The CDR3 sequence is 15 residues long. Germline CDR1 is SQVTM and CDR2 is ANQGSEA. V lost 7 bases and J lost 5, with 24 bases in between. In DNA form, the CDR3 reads TGCAGCGCTGGACCGCGGGACCCCCGAGGGAACGAGCAGTACTTC. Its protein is CSAGPRDPRGNEQYF.

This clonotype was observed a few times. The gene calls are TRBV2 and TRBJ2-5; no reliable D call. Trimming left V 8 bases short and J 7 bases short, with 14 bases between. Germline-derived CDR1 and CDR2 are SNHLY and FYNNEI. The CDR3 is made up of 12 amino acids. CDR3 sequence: CASRVGGVTQYF. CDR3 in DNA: TGTGCCAGCCGGGTGGGTGGCGTGACCCAGTACTTC.

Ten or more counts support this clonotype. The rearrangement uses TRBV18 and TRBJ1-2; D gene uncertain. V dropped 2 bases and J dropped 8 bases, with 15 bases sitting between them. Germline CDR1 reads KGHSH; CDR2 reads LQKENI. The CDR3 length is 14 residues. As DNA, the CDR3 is TGTGCCAGCTCACCAGGAAGGGCACGGGAGGGCTACACCTTC. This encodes CASSPGRAREGYTF.

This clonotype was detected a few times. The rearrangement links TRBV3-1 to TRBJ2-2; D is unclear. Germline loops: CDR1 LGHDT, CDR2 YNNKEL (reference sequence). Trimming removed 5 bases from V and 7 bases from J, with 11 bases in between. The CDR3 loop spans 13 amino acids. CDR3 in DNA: TGTGCCAGCAGCAGAGCCTGGGGCGGGGAGCTGTTTTTT. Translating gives CASSRAWGGELFF.